Given below is one TCR beta chain in context. The antigen remains unidentified. Possible read error: a much larger clone is one base away. This CDR3 fails to terminate in the conserved phenylalanine or tryptophan, so it likely reflects a read error. Each CDR3 protein is one row after TCRdb ran MiXCR on the multiplex PCR reads. Among approximately 120,000 distinct CDR3 sequences, 21% were seen once, and the ten largest hold roughly 2%. The lymph nodes were axillary draining lymph nodes from breast cancer patients. The record originates from a study of breast tumors, draining lymph nodes, adjacent tissues. Study findings and constraints: The data were judged consistent with most tumor T cells coming from lymph node and expanding in tumor. Luminal-like breast cancer showed significantly greater tumor-nontumor repertoire similarity than basal-like breast cancer did.

The CDR3 loop spans 16 amino acids. V lost 5 bases and J lost 0, with 16 bases in between. The chain is built from TRBV12-3 or TRBV12-4 and TRBJ2-5; a weak D match, TRBD2 (5 bases). The sequence came from a female donor with breast cancer. Some clones in this sample may be carry-over from other donors' samples. The sequenced sample was axillary lymph node tissue. DNA for the CDR3: TGTGCCAGCAGTGACGGACGGCGAGGGTACCAAGAGACCCAGTACCTC. Its protein product is CASSDGRRGYQETQYL.